This T cell receptor (beta chain) was found in a study of tumor-infiltrating lymphocytes in primary liver carcinoma. Study-level points and caveats: Tumors reached a significantly greater top-250-clone fraction than blood did (p = 0.039). Only about 8-25% of top clones were detected in all five tumor regions.

Concerning this clonotype: What it recognizes is unknown. Here the CDR3 omits its conserved ending phenylalanine or tryptophan, so a read error is the likely source.

Unsorted bulk tissue of about 20-31 mg yielded co-extracted RNA and DNA. Tumor samples all exceeded 75% viable tumor cells. Production of TCR beta cDNA used around 500 ng total RNA together with a constant-region primer. TCR beta libraries came from three nested multiplex PCR rounds using slightly modified ARM-PCR. Two initial PCR rounds of about 11 cycles each paired TRBV1-TRBV30 forward primers with a C-beta reverse primer. TCRdb re-called the multiplex PCR reads through MiXCR, storing one row per CDR3 protein. The sample shows tens of thousands of distinct CDR3 sequences, just over 70% of them seen only once. CDR3 length equals 19 residues. Germline values: CDR1 MNHNS, CDR2 SASEGT.

This chain links TRBV6-1 with TRBJ2-1, with D possibly TRBD2 on 5 matching bases. Material: liver tumor tissue from sampling region 5. Regarding subset: tumor region T5, tumor centre. The sequence was obtained from a man in his forties or fifties with primary liver carcinoma and hepatitis B virus infection. DNA of the CDR3: TGTACCAGCAGTAATCCTACCGGGAAGGCCGCGGTAGGGAGCGATGAGCAGTTCTCC. Translating it yields CTSSNPTGKAAVGSDEQFS.